This note documents a single T cell receptor (beta chain) sequence. The antigen is not known. The data are from a study of PD-1 blockade in classical Hodgkin lymphoma. Findings and limits, study-wide: Anyone who began nivolumab under 1 year after ASCT was excluded.

Produced via immunoSEQ multiplex PCR; TCRdb's table is partial and in-frame only. The sample contains roughly 90,000 clones, roughly 76% of which appear only once. All the patients suffered relapse after autologous stem cell transplantation, and brentuximab vedotin exposure differed. CDR1 is SGHAT and CDR2 is FQNNGV in the germline V gene. V was clipped by 0 bases and J by 6 bases; unmatched bases: 7. This CDR3 is 15 amino acids long. Specimen: peripheral blood mononuclear cells (PBMCs), collected before the second cycle of nivolumab. The chain recombines TRBV11-2 with TRBJ1-2; 7 bases agree with TRBD1. This TCR came from a human donor with classical Hodgkin lymphoma. The CDR3 bases are TGTGCCAGCAGCTTAGATGGGGCAGGGGGTGATGGCTACACCTTC. It is translated as CASSLDGAGGDGYTF.